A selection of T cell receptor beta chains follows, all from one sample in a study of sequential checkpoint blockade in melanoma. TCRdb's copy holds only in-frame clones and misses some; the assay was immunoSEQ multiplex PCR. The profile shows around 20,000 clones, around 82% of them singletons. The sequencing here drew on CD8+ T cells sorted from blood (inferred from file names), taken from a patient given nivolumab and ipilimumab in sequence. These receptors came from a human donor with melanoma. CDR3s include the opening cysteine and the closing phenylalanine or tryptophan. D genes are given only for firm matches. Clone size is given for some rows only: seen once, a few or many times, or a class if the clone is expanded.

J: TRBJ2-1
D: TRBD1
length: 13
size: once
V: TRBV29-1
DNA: TGCAGCGTTGAAGTGACAGGGGGTAATGAGCAGTTCTTC
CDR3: CSVEVTGGNEQFF

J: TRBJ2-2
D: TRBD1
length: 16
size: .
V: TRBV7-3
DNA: TGTGCCAGCAGCCTGCGACAGGGGGGAGGGTCCGGGGAGCTGTTTTTT
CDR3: CASSLRQGGGSGELFF

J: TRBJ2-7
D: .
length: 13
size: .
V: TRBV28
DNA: TGTGCCAGCAAGACAGGCCGATCCTACGAGCAGTACTTC
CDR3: CASKTGRSYEQYF

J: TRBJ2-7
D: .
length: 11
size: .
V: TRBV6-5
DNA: TGTGCCAGCAGCGACAGCTACGAGCAGTACTTC
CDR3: CASSDSYEQYF

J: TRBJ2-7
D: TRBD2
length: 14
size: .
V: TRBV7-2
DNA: TGTGCCAGCAGCTCTAGCGGGAGTTACTACGAGCAGTACTTC
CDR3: CASSSSGSYYEQYF

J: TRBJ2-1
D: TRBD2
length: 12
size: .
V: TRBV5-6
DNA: TGTGCCAGCAGCAGGACTAGCACTGAGCAGTTCTTC
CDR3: CASSRTSTEQFF

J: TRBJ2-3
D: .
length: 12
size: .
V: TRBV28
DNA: TGTGCCAGCAGCCGTAGCACAGATACGCAGTATTTT
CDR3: CASSRSTDTQYF

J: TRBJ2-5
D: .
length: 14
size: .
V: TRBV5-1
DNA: TGCGCCAGCAGCTTGGTCGGGGGACAAGAGACCCAGTACTTC
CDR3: CASSLVGGQETQYF

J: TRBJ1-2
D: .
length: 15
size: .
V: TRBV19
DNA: TGTGCCAGTAGTACCACGACAGGCCGAGTAAATGGCTACACCTTC
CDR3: CASSTTTGRVNGYTF

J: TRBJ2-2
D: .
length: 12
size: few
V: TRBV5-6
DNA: TGTGCCAGCAGCTGGAGGACCGGGGAGCTGTTTTTT
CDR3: CASSWRTGELFF

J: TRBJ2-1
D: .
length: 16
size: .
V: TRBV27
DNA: TGTGCCAGCAGTCTCCAGCGGGCAAGATCCTACAATGAGCAGTTCTTC
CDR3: CASSLQRARSYNEQFF

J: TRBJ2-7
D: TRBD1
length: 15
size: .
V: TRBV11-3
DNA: TGTGCCAGCAGCTTAGGTCAGGGGGCAAACTACGAGCAGTACTTC
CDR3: CASSLGQGANYEQYF

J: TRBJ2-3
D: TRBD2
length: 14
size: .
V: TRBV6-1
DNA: TGTGCCAGTTCCCGAGCGGGAGCTGTAGATACGCAGTATTTT
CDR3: CASSRAGAVDTQYF

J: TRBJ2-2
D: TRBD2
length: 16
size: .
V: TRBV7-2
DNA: TGTGCCAGCAGCTTTAACAGCGGGGGAAACACCGGGGAGCTGTTTTTT
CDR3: CASSFNSGGNTGELFF

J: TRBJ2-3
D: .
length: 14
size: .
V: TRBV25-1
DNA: TGTGCCAGCAGTGGTCAGGGGTGGACAGATACGCAGTATTTT
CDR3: CASSGQGWTDTQYF

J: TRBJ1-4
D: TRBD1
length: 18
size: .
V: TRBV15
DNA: TGTGCCACCAGCAGAGGGTCTCAGGGGGCGCGAGCTAATGAAAAACTGTTTTTT
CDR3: CATSRGSQGARANEKLFF

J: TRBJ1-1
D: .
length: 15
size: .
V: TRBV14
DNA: TGTGCCAGCAGCCAAGACTCCCGACGGGTCACTGAAGCTTTCTTT
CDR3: CASSQDSRRVTEAFF

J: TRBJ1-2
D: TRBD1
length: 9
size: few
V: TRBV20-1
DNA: TGCAGTGCTGGGGACAGCAACACCTTC
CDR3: CSAGDSNTF

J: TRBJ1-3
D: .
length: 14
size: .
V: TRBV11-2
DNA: TGTGCCAGCAGCCCGAGGGGGACTGGAAACACCATATATTTT
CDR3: CASSPRGTGNTIYF

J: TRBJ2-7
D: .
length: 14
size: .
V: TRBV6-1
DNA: TGTGCCAGCAAGGGGGACGTCATCTCCTACGAGCAGTACTTC
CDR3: CASKGDVISYEQYF

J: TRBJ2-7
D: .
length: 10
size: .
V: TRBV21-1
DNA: TGTGCCAGCCCCCGGGATGAGCAGTACTTC
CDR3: CASPRDEQYF

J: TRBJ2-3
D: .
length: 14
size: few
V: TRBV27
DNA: TGTGCCAGCAGTTTAGCGGCTAGCACAGATACGCAGTATTTT
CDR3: CASSLAASTDTQYF

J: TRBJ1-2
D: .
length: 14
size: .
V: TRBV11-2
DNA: TGTGCCAGCAGCTTATTAGGGGCGGCCTATGGCTACACCTTC
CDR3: CASSLLGAAYGYTF

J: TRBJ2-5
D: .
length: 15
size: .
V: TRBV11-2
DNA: TGTGCCAGCAGCTTAGACACTGGAGGAGGGCAGACCCAGTACTTC
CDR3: CASSLDTGGGQTQYF